These T cell receptor beta chains were read from a single sample in a study of T cell repertoires in cytomegalovirus infection. A single record per CDR3 protein comes from TCRdb applying MiXCR to the reads. The data hold around 530,000 distinct CDR3 sequences, with 26% observed a single time. The sequenced material came from PBMCs. The receptors come from a human donor in good health (CMV status not recorded). Some clones in this sample may be carry-over from other donors' samples. CDR3s include the opening cysteine and the closing phenylalanine or tryptophan. Each record gives: V gene, CDR3 length, CDR3 protein.

>TRBV20-1|15
CSAQDGTSGAKEQFF
>TRBV6-2/TRBV6-3|15
CASSFGRAVNNEQFF
>TRBV12-3/TRBV12-4|13
CASSLQVDQPQHF
>TRBV11-2|16
CASSLDGLRMGYEQYF
>TRBV19|18
CASSTPRAASANTGELFF
>TRBV28|19
CASSYLSHRGQGDNYGYTF
>TRBV4-3|15
CASSPPHGKYNEQFF
>TRBV11-3|17
CASSLVGGGSPYNEQFF
>TRBV6-5|16
CASSTMLALSYNEQFF
>TRBV23-1|17
CASSQTSPGQGAETQYF
>TRBV20-1|16
CSAEPPGTSDTGELFF
>TRBV10-1|13
CASSESIVSEAFF
>TRBV6-2/TRBV6-3|17
CASSELQQAAGANVLTF
>TRBV25-1|15
CASSDTRAPGQPQHF
>TRBV29-1|12
CSGDSSYNEQFF
>TRBV12-3/TRBV12-4|11
CASSSGPEAFF
>TRBV19|15
CASSIDVMKWHGYTF
>TRBV7-9|18
CASSLHPRQGGISYEQYF
>TRBV12-3/TRBV12-4|14
CASRSGIGSPGYTF
>TRBV7-6|14
CASSLLHQNTEAFF
>TRBV11-3|16
CASSLPRSHNTDTQYF
>TRBV20-1|16
CSARDATGGINQPQHF
>TRBV7-2|12
CASSLWGYEQYF
>TRBV6-1|16
CASSKDGTAYNSPLHF
>TRBV6-1|17
CASRRGPGQSTHNEQFF